The 6 T cell receptor beta chains below all came from one sample that was sequenced in a study of blood T cell repertoires in COVID-19. Here immunoSEQ multiplex PCR was the method, and the copy in TCRdb shows in-frame clones only, minus some. Here the sample spans roughly 180,000 clones, around 82% being singletons. Sequenced: PBMCs or T cells enriched from blood (not recorded which). The receptors stem from a man aged 60 to 69 who had recovered from COVID-19.

The rearrangement uses TRBV7-2 and TRBJ2-7; possibly TRBD2 for D (6 bases). The CDR3 totals 15 residues. The germline V gene has CDR1 SGHTA and CDR2 FQGNSA. The germline V and J ends were trimmed by 3 bases and 2 bases, with 14 bases remaining between them. CDR3 in amino acids: CASSLGLGRPYEQYF. DNA of the CDR3: TGTGCCAGCAGCTTGGGACTCGGGCGGCCCTACGAGCAGTACTTC. The full variable domain, rest sourced from reference TRBV7-2 and TRBJ2-7, is GAGVSQSPSNKVTEKGKDVELRCDPISGHTALYWYRQSLGQGLEFLIYFQGNSAPDKSGLPSDRFSAERTGGSVSTLTIQRTQQEDSAVYLCASSLGLGRPYEQYFGPGTRLTVT.

The chain has TRBV15 and TRBJ2-7; 7 bases line up with TRBD1. J lost 4 bases, V lost 3 bases, and 9 bases had no gene match. This CDR3 has 15 amino acids. Per germline, CDR1 LNHNV and CDR2 YYDKDF (reference sequence). CDR3 sequence reads: CATSRERQGSYEQYF. In DNA form, the CDR3 reads TGTGCCACCAGCAGGGAAAGACAGGGAAGTTACGAGCAGTACTTC.

This sequence joins TRBV18 and TRBJ2-7; TRBD2 aligns across 14 bases. Looked up from germline, CDR1 is KGHSH and CDR2 is LQKENI. V dropped 2 bases and J dropped 3; count of bases not matched to a gene: 3. This CDR3 contains 16 residues. CDR3: CASSPGTSGSSYEQYF. Written as DNA, the CDR3 is TGTGCCAGCTCACCAGGGACTAGCGGGAGTAGCTACGAGCAGTACTTC.

V usage is TRBV9 and J usage is TRBJ1-6; 9 nucleotides align to TRBD1. The V segment lost 4 bases and the J segment 10 bases; nucleotides outside the gene matches: 12. The CDR3 totals 16 residues. Germline V lookup: CDR1 SGDLS, CDR2 YYNGEE. The chain's CDR3 is CASSTSGTGPRSPLHF. The CDR3 nucleotides are TGTGCCAGCAGCACCTCCGGGACAGGGCCCCGATCACCCCTCCACTTT.

The chain joins TRBV29-1 to TRBJ1-2, with 10 positions matching TRBD1. The CDR3 runs 12 residues. V lost 7 bases to trimming and J lost 6 bases; unmatched junction nucleotides: 5. Germline CDR1 reads SQVTM; CDR2 reads ANQGSEA. The CDR3 sequence is CSGQTGGDGYTF. DNA for the CDR3: TGCAGCGGGCAGACAGGGGGCGATGGCTACACCTTC.

This chain connects TRBV7-2 to TRBJ2-7; 8 nucleotides align to TRBD2. V gave up 2 bases and J gave up 1 base; unmatched junction bases: 10. CDR3 size: 17 residues. CDR1 SGHTA and CDR2 FQGNSA come from the germline V gene. This CDR3 is CASSLRLAGGVSYEQYF. The CDR3 DNA sequence: TGTGCCAGCAGCTTAAGGCTAGCGGGCGGAGTATCCTACGAGCAGTACTTC.